The 5 T cell receptor beta chains below were found in one sample sequenced in a study of CD8 T cells in Susac syndrome. Reverse transcription of roughly 0.45 to 1 ug RNA was carried out with random hexamers. TCRdb reprocessed the immunoSEQ multiplex PCR reads with MiXCR, giving one entry per CDR3 protein. Of under 55,000 distinct CDR3 sequences listed, about 92% are singletons. The sample was CD8+ T cells from PBMCs. The receptor source for this set is a human donor with multiple sclerosis.

In regard to this clonotype: As the CDR3 is not closed by the conserved phenylalanine or tryptophan, this likely results from a read error. J is TRBJ1-1 and V is TRBV20-1; D possibly corresponds to TRBD1 (6 bases). The CDR3 loop spans 11 amino acids. CDR1 and CDR2 from the germline V gene are DFQATT and SNEGSKA (reference sequence). The CDR3 loop reads CSAGVATEAFS. The CDR3 nucleotides read TGTAGTGCAGGGGTCGCCACTGAAGCTTTCTCT.

To note about this clonotype: An end of the junction does not agree with germline; a read error may underlie this. The rearrangement links TRBV6-4 to TRBJ1-5; D not resolved. This CDR3 contains 13 residues. Germline-derived CDR1 and CDR2 are MRHNA and SNTAGT. In DNA form, the CDR3 reads TGTGCCAGTAGTGAGGACGAAAATCAGCCCCAGCATTTT. As protein: CASSEDENQPQHF.

This chain joins TRBV6-1 and TRBJ2-2; D tentatively reads TRBD1 or TRBD2 (6 bases each). The CDR3 covers 17 residues. Per germline, CDR1 MNHNS and CDR2 SASEGT. Between the trimmed V and J ends, which lost 6 bases and 4 bases, there was a span of 21 bases. For the CDR3, the DNA is TGTGCCAGCAGCCTCCGGGGGCCGGGGGTCGGCACCGGGGAGCTGTTTTTT. This sequence encodes CASSLRGPGVGTGELFF.

The V and J genes are TRBV27 and TRBJ2-1, with D possibly TRBD1 on 6 matching bases. This CDR3 region has 13 residues. Trimming cost V 7 bases and J 3 bases, with 10 bases left between them. The germline V gene has CDR1 MNHEY and CDR2 SMNVEV (reference sequence). CDR3 nucleotides: TGTGCCAGCAAGAAGGGGGACTACAATGAGCAGTTCTTC. Translating it yields CASKKGDYNEQFF.

The chain links TRBV10-3 to TRBJ2-3; tentatively, D is TRBD1 or TRBD2 (5 bases each). The CDR3 runs 13 residues. The ends were cut back, 7 bases at V and 3 bases at J, with 11 bases in the middle. CDR1 and CDR2 from the germline V gene are ENHRY and SYGVKD. CDR3 nucleotide sequence: TGTGCCATCACCGAGGGGCGAACAGATACGCAGTATTTT. It encodes CAITEGRTDTQYF.